These T cell receptor beta chains were read from a single sample in a study of blood T cell repertoires in COVID-19. The data were produced by immunoSEQ multiplex PCR, yet TCRdb's version contains in-frame clones alone and is incomplete. The table lists about 140,000 clones, approximately 86% of them singletons. The sample was peripheral blood. The receptors shown here come from a human donor in a cohort sampled during active COVID-19. Each CDR3 is given with its conserved first and last residue. The D gene is left open where the match is weak. Some rows mark clone size as missing; the rest say once, few, many or name a class of expanded clone.

TRBD1,-,TRBV10-1,TRBJ1-1,CASSRDSVNTEAFF,TGCGCCAGCAGTCGGGACAGCGTGAACACTGAAGCTTTCTTT
-,-,TRBV7-6,TRBJ2-3,CASSQGYSTDTQYF,TGTGCCAGCAGCCAGGGATATAGCACAGATACGCAGTATTTT
-,-,TRBV7-2,TRBJ2-7,CASSLGRGSSYEQYF,TGTGCCAGCAGCTTAGGTCGCGGTTCCTCCTACGAGCAGTACTTC
-,-,TRBV28,TRBJ2-7,CASSSRVPYYEQYF,TGTGCCAGCAGTTCGCGGGTCCCCTACTACGAGCAGTACTTC
TRBD2,-,TRBV6-5,TRBJ2-1,CASSYAGGPDEQFF,TGTGCCAGCAGTTACGCGGGGGGGCCTGATGAGCAGTTCTTC
TRBD1,-,TRBV6-5,TRBJ2-7,CASYPVTGSSYEQYF,TGTGCCAGCTATCCCGTGACAGGGAGCTCCTACGAGCAGTACTTC
-,-,TRBV28,TRBJ1-1,CASSIPDSYTEAFF,TGTGCCAGCAGTATCCCGGACAGCTACACTGAAGCTTTCTTT
TRBD2,-,TRBV28,TRBJ2-2,CASSELAPGELFF,TGTGCCAGCAGTGAACTAGCGCCCGGGGAGCTGTTTTTT
-,once,TRBV6-5,TRBJ2-2,CASSYSEESNTGELFF,TGTGCCAGCAGTTACTCGGAGGAGTCGAACACCGGGGAGCTGTTTTTT
TRBD1,-,TRBV28,TRBJ2-1,CASSFRTGINEQFF,TGTGCCAGCAGTTTCCGGACAGGGATCAATGAGCAGTTCTTC
-,-,TRBV2,TRBJ1-5,CASSGGEGYQPQHF,TGTGCCAGCAGTGGGGGAGAAGGGTATCAGCCCCAGCATTTT
TRBD1,-,TRBV19,TRBJ1-5,CASSIKRAGGKNQPQHF,TGTGCCAGTAGTATAAAAAGGGCAGGGGGTAAGAATCAGCCCCAGCATTTT
TRBD1,-,TRBV24-1,TRBJ2-5,CATSEWDRVNQETQYF,TGTGCCACCAGTGAATGGGACAGGGTCAATCAAGAGACCCAGTACTTC
TRBD1,-,TRBV5-1,TRBJ1-4,CATWSGTGDDEKLFF,TGCGCCACCTGGTCCGGGACAGGCGACGATGAAAAACTGTTTTTT
-,-,TRBV7-9,TRBJ1-1,CASSVSVGLFGTEAFF,TGTGCCAGCAGCGTATCGGTGGGGCTATTCGGCACTGAAGCTTTCTTT
-,-,TRBV10-3,TRBJ1-1,CAISGRLGGTEAFF,TGTGCCATCAGTGGGAGGTTGGGGGGCACTGAAGCTTTCTTT
-,-,TRBV28,TRBJ1-1,CASSHSWGHKTEAFF,TGTGCCAGCAGCCATTCCTGGGGACATAAGACTGAAGCTTTCTTT
TRBD1,-,TRBV5-1,TRBJ2-5,CASSLGQGAETQYF,TGCGCCAGCAGCTTGGGACAGGGTGCAGAGACCCAGTACTTC
-,-,TRBV6-6,TRBJ2-7,CASSYSRQAGYEQYF,TGTGCCAGCAGTTACTCGAGACAGGCAGGCTACGAGCAGTACTTC
TRBD2,-,TRBV19,TRBJ2-7,CASSRIPESSGTYEQYF,TGTGCCAGTAGTAGAATACCGGAATCTAGCGGAACCTACGAGCAGTACTTC
-,-,TRBV7-2,TRBJ2-7,CASSLVVRSEVYF,TGTGCCAGCAGCTTAGTCGTCCGGAGCGAAGTGTACTTC
-,-,TRBV10-2,TRBJ1-6,CASSEQHSSYNSPLHF,TGCGCCAGCAGTGAGCAACACAGCTCCTATAATTCACCCCTCCACTTT
-,once,TRBV29-1,TRBJ2-5,CSVGDIDSQETQYF,TGCAGCGTAGGCGACATAGACAGTCAAGAGACCCAGTACTTC